This TCR beta chain was captured in a study of T cells after yellow fever vaccination. This clonotype has just a few counts. TCRdb used MiXCR to reprocess the 5' RACE reads, holding one entry per CDR3 protein. The profile covers 340,000 or so distinct CDR3 sequences, with around 12% appearing a single time and roughly 3% taken by the ten largest. Trimming removed 5 bases from V and 5 bases from J, with 10 bases in between. This CDR3 region has 13 residues. In germline, CDR1 is SEHNR, CDR2 FQNEAQ (reference sequence). The starting material was CD4+ T cells sorted from PBMCs, obtained 15 days after the yellow fever booster vaccination. This sequence joins TRBV7-9 and TRBJ1-5; D gene uncertain. This TCR was sampled from a man aged 18 to 29 who received the YFV17D yellow fever vaccine. CDR3 amino acids: CASSATWDQPQHF. CDR3 DNA sequence: TGTGCCAGCAGCGCCACCTGGGATCAGCCCCAGCATTTT.